This section outlines one TCR beta chain sequence together with its context. Per the authors' pipeline: Amplification of reference gene primers was used by the study to estimate nucleated cell counts. Sequencing was performed with immunoSEQ multiplex PCR; in TCRdb, only in-frame clones are kept and a portion is missing. The V and J calls and the clone size are those of that table, but D and trimming were determined from the DNA. The sample includes about 63,000 clones, under 90% of them seen just once. The data were obtained in a study of blood T cell repertoires in COVID-19. Study background: Collection of acute and convalescent COVID-19 samples took place in the United States, Italy and Spain.

Trimming took 4 bases from V and 0 from J; bases not matched to a gene: 16. The CDR3 contains 21 residues. Germline CDR1 and CDR2: MDHEN and SYDVKM. This clonotype was sampled from a human donor in a cohort sampled during active COVID-19. Sequencing input: peripheral blood. The chain links TRBV28 to TRBJ2-1; TRBD2 aligns across 12 bases. The CDR3 sequence is CASSSPRASGRAPSSYNEQFF. As DNA, the CDR3 is TGTGCCAGCAGTTCCCCTCGAGCTAGCGGGAGGGCCCCGAGCTCCTACAATGAGCAGTTCTTC.